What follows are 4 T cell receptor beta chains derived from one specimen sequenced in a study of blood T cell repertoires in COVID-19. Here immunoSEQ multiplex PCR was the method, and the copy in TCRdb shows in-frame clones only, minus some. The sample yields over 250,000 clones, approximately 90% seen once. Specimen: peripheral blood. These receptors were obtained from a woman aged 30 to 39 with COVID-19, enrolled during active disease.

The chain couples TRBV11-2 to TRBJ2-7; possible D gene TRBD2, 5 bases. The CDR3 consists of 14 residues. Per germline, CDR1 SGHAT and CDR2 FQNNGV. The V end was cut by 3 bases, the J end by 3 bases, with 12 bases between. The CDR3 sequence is CASSLPGRDYEQYF. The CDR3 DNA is TGTGCCAGCAGCTTGCCAGGACGGGACTACGAGCAGTACTTC.

The CDR3 is CASSWTSSGELFF. The CDR3 coding sequence is TGCGCCAGCAGCTGGACTAGCTCCGGGGAGCTGTTTTTT. This chain links TRBV5-1 with TRBJ2-2, with TRBD2 matching 8 bases. Germline values: CDR1 SGHRS, CDR2 YFSETQ. This CDR3 comprises 13 residues. The ends lost 3 bases at V and 6 bases at J; junction bases unmatched: 1.

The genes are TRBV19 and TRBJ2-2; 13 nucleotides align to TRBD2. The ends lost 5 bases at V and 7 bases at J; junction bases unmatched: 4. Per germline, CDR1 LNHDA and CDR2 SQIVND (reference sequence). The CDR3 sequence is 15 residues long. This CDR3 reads CASSELAGGIGELFF. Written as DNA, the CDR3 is TGTGCCAGTAGTGAACTAGCGGGGGGGATCGGGGAGCTGTTTTTT.

CDR3 sequence: CASSPSGEGDFPLYEQYF. CDR3 nucleotide sequence: TGTGCCAGCTCACCATCGGGGGAGGGGGACTTCCCCCTTTACGAGCAGTACTTC. The chain links TRBV18 to TRBJ2-7; the D gene is possibly TRBD2 (7 bases). Germline CDR1 reads KGHSH; CDR2 reads LQKENI. The length of the CDR3 is 18 residues. Trimming cost V 2 bases and J 4 bases, with 24 bases left between them.